These T cell receptor beta chains were read from a single sample in a study of blood T cells in healthy people across ages. TCRdb re-called the 5' RACE reads through MiXCR, storing one row per CDR3 protein. The sample has fewer than 2,000,000 distinct CDR3 sequences; more than 35% are singletons. The sample was blood. The source of these receptors is a human donor in good health. Each CDR3 is given with its conserved first and last residue. Fields, in order: J gene, V gene, D gene, clone size, CDR3 DNA, CDR3 protein. D genes are given only for firm matches. Not every row has a clone size; where given, it reads once, few, many or a size class.

>TRBJ1-6|TRBV4-3|.|few
TGCGCCAGCAGCCAGGCCGCGGACAGTTCCAATTCACCCCTCCACTTT
CASSQAADSSNSPLHF
>TRBJ2-5|TRBV7-2|.|.
TGTGCCAGCAGCTTAATTGACGGGACCCAACAAGAGACCCAGTACTTC
CASSLIDGTQQETQYF
>TRBJ2-7|TRBV27|TRBD1|.
TGTGCCAGCAGTTCACCCCGGGGACAGGGAGCAACCTACGAGCAGTACTTC
CASSSPRGQGATYEQYF
>TRBJ1-2|TRBV11-1|.|.
TGTGCCAGCAGCTGCGGACAGTCATACTATGGCTACACCTTC
CASSCGQSYYGYTF
>TRBJ2-3|TRBV5-5|.|few
TGTGCCAGCAGCTTGGATGGGCTCGAGACAGATACGCAGTATTTT
CASSLDGLETDTQYF
>TRBJ1-2|TRBV27|TRBD1|.
TGTGCCAGCAGTCCTCGACAGGGGGCCGGGGGAGGTGGCTACACCTTC
CASSPRQGAGGGGYTF
>TRBJ2-7|TRBV13|TRBD2|.
TGTGCCAGCAGCACTACTAGCGGGGGGAGCTTTAGGTACGAGCAGTACTTC
CASSTTSGGSFRYEQYF
>TRBJ1-4|TRBV7-6|.|few
TGTGCCAGCAGCTTAGTACCCCTCGGCTTCTCAACTAATGAAAAACTGTTTTTT
CASSLVPLGFSTNEKLFF
>TRBJ1-5|TRBV20-1|TRBD1|.
TGCAGTGCTGGGTCGGGACAGCCGCTGGGCAGCAATCAGCCCCAGCATTTT
CSAGSGQPLGSNQPQHF
>TRBJ2-7|TRBV12-5|TRBD1|few
TGTGCTAGTGGTTTCCTGCCGGCGGGACAGGGGAACGAGCAGTACTTC
CASGFLPAGQGNEQYF
>TRBJ2-4|TRBV6-6|.|few
TGTGCCAGCAGGAAGGACGGGGCCAAAAACATTCAGTACTTC
CASRKDGAKNIQYF
>TRBJ1-2|TRBV6-2/TRBV6-3|TRBD1|few
TGTGCCAGCAGTGAGAGGACAGGGCACTATGGCTACACCTTC
CASSERTGHYGYTF
>TRBJ2-2|TRBV5-6|.|.
TGTGCCAGCAGCTTGGGCCCTGGACCCGGGGAGCTGTTTTTT
CASSLGPGPGELFF
>TRBJ2-1|TRBV20-1|TRBD1|.
TGCAGTGCTAGTGTAGGGGGCCGCTTAAATGAGCAGTTCTTC
CSASVGGRLNEQFF
>TRBJ2-1|TRBV30|TRBD2|.
TGTGCCTCGGCCACCCTAGCGGAGGGTGAGCAGTTCTTC
CASATLAEGEQFF
>TRBJ1-5|TRBV7-9|.|.
TGTGCCAGCAGCCCCATGGGGGGGGTTAGCAATCAGCCCCAGCATTTT
CASSPMGGVSNQPQHF
>TRBJ1-2|TRBV7-6|.|.
TGTGCCAGCAGCCCCGACCCGGCCGTTAACTATGGCTACACCTTC
CASSPDPAVNYGYTF
>TRBJ2-1|TRBV7-9|.|.
TGTGCCAGCAGCTTAGGGGCCCTCACAGGGAAAGGCTACAATGAGCAGTTCTTC
CASSLGALTGKGYNEQFF
>TRBJ2-7|TRBV20-1|TRBD1|.
TGCAGTGCTATCCCCATACAAGCGACAGGGTTCTACGAGCAGTACTTC
CSAIPIQATGFYEQYF
>TRBJ1-1|TRBV4-3|.|.
TGCGCCAGCAGCCAAGAAGCGGGGTGGGGGGTCGCTGAAGCTTTCTTT
CASSQEAGWGVAEAFF
>TRBJ2-7|TRBV5-1|.|.
TGCGCCAGCGGCGGATCAGGGTCCCCAACCTACGAGCAGTACTTC
CASGGSGSPTYEQYF
>TRBJ2-1|TRBV18|.|few
TGTGCCAGCTCACCACTCCCCCAGTATGAGCAGTTCTTC
CASSPLPQYEQFF
>TRBJ2-7|TRBV27|TRBD2|.
TGTGCCAGCAGTTTTGGGGGAGGGAATTTCTACGAGCAGTACTTC
CASSFGGGNFYEQYF
>TRBJ1-2|TRBV27|.|few
TGTGCCAGCGGCGAGGGGATCTACTATGGCTACACCTTC
CASGEGIYYGYTF
>TRBJ2-1|TRBV5-1|TRBD2|.
TGCGCCAGCACTATCGGGGGACTAGGGTCCCATGAGCAGTTCTTC
CASTIGGLGSHEQFF
>TRBJ2-1|TRBV29-1|.|few
TGCAGCGTAAAGGGACAATCCTACAATGAGCAGTTCTTC
CSVKGQSYNEQFF
>TRBJ2-1|TRBV4-2|TRBD2|.
TGTGCCAGCAACCAAGGTCCTGGCGGGGGGGACAATGAGCAGTTCTTC
CASNQGPGGGDNEQFF
>TRBJ1-2|TRBV18|TRBD1|few
TGTGCCAGCTCACCCGCTAGGACAGGGGGGTATGGCTACACCTTC
CASSPARTGGYGYTF
>TRBJ1-3|TRBV20-1|.|.
TGCAGTGCTAGCCGAGAAGCTGGAAACACCATATATTTT
CSASREAGNTIYF
>TRBJ2-4|TRBV5-1|.|few
TGCGCCAGCAGCTTGTCTGGGACTAACATTCAGTACTTC
CASSLSGTNIQYF
>TRBJ2-1|TRBV27|TRBD2|.
TGTGCCAGCAGAAGACTAGCGGGGGAGTCAATCAGGCGGGAGCAGTTCTTC
CASRRLAGESIRREQFF
>TRBJ2-3|TRBV6-5|.|.
TGTGCCAGCAAACGGGGCTCAGATACGCAGTATTTT
CASKRGSDTQYF
>TRBJ1-4|TRBV6-2/TRBV6-3|.|.
TGTGCCAGCCGCACTTCGGGGATCGCTCGTGTCCTGTTTTTT
CASRTSGIARVLFF
>TRBJ2-5|TRBV20-1|.|.
TGCAGTGCTAGCCCCTCGAGTTATCAAGAGACCCAGTACTTC
CSASPSSYQETQYF
>TRBJ2-3|TRBV4-2|.|.
TGTGCCAGCAGCCAAGATTCAGGGCGTTTTGGCGCAGATACGCAGTATTTT
CASSQDSGRFGADTQYF